The rows below give T cell receptor beta chains drawn from one sample of a study of blood T cell repertoires in COVID-19. Measured with immunoSEQ multiplex PCR; TCRdb has only the in-frame clones, and not every one. The table has under 200,000 clones, around 88% seen once; the top ten hold around 6%. Sequenced input: PBMCs or T cells enriched from blood (not recorded which). The receptors derive from a man aged 40-50 years with acute COVID-19. Each CDR3 is given with its conserved first and last residue. D genes are given only for firm matches. Some rows have no size entry. The others give once, few or many, or a class for an expanded clone.

CDR3	DNA	V	J	size	D
CASSRQGSYNEQFF	TGTGCCAGCAGCCGACAGGGGTCCTACAATGAGCAGTTCTTC	TRBV11-2	TRBJ2-1	once	TRBD1
CASSPEGLANTGELFF	TGTGCCAGCTCCCCTGAGGGACTAGCAAACACCGGGGAGCTGTTTTTT	TRBV27	TRBJ2-2	NA	TRBD2
CASSDLEVGGYTF	TGCGCCAGCAGCGACTTGGAGGTCGGTGGCTACACCTTC	TRBV10-2	TRBJ1-2	NA	NA
CASSFRRGRATGELFF	TGTGCCAGCAGTTTTCGTCGAGGGAGGGCTACCGGGGAGCTGTTTTTT	TRBV28	TRBJ2-2	NA	TRBD2
CASSSGTGTPNTGELFF	TGTGCCAGCAGTTCCGGGACAGGGACGCCGAACACCGGGGAGCTGTTTTTT	TRBV11-3	TRBJ2-2	NA	TRBD1
CASMGGSTDTQYF	TGTGCCAGCATGGGCGGGAGCACAGATACGCAGTATTTT	TRBV28	TRBJ2-3	NA	NA
CSVSPQHF	TGCAGCGTCTCCCCCCAGCATTTT	TRBV29-1	TRBJ1-5	NA	NA
CASSLAGGLNTGELFF	TGTGCCAGCAGTTTGGCGGGAGGCCTGAACACCGGGGAGCTGTTTTTT	TRBV27	TRBJ2-2	NA	TRBD2
CASSLEFRVHSYEQYF	TGTGCCAGCAGCTTAGAGTTCAGGGTTCACTCCTACGAGCAGTACTTC	TRBV7-2	TRBJ2-7	NA	NA
CASSPSITDTQYF	TGTGCCAGCAGCCCGAGTATCACAGATACGCAGTATTTT	TRBV28	TRBJ2-3	once	NA
CASSRGTREGPQHF	TGTGCCAGCAGCAGGGGGACTAGGGAAGGGCCCCAGCATTTT	TRBV21-1	TRBJ1-5	NA	NA
CASSRDNPNQPQHF	TGTGCCAGCAGCCGCGACAATCCCAATCAGCCCCAGCATTTT	TRBV7-9	TRBJ1-5	NA	NA
CASSFTGGSSRSGYTF	TGTGCCAGCAGTTTTACAGGGGGCTCCAGTCGGAGCGGCTACACCTTC	TRBV27	TRBJ1-2	NA	TRBD1
CASSWRRGTYNEQFF	TGTGCCAGCAGTTGGCGAAGGGGGACCTACAATGAGCAGTTCTTC	TRBV11-2	TRBJ2-1	NA	NA
CASTLGGPGELFF	TGTGCCAGCACCTTGGGAGGGCCCGGGGAGCTGTTTTTT	TRBV27	TRBJ2-2	NA	TRBD2
CASSRTGGYEQYF	TGTGCCAGCAGCCGGACAGGGGGCTACGAGCAGTACTTC	TRBV3-1/TRBV3-2	TRBJ2-7	few	TRBD1
CASSITQNTEAFF	TGTGCCAGTAGTATAACACAGAACACTGAAGCTTTCTTT	TRBV19	TRBJ1-1	NA	NA
CASSEQGENTGELFF	TGTGCCAGCAGTGAACAGGGTGAGAACACCGGGGAGCTGTTTTTT	TRBV2	TRBJ2-2	NA	NA
CASSRDLNNEQFF	TGTGCCAGCAGCCGGGACTTAAACAATGAGCAGTTCTTC	TRBV3-1/TRBV3-2	TRBJ2-1	once	NA
CASTLSGPQHF	TGTGCCAGCACCCTGTCGGGGCCCCAGCATTTT	TRBV6-6	TRBJ1-5	NA	NA
CASSYGQSSYEQYF	TGTGCCAGCAGCTACGGACAGAGCTCCTACGAGCAGTACTTC	TRBV14	TRBJ2-7	once	NA
CATSGGQGWRETQYF	TGTGCCACCAGTGGGGGACAGGGCTGGCGAGAGACCCAGTACTTC	TRBV24-1	TRBJ2-5	NA	TRBD1
CASSLGSGLGTEAFF	TGTGCCAGCAGCTTAGGGTCAGGGCTCGGCACTGAAGCTTTCTTT	TRBV11-3	TRBJ1-1	NA	NA
CASSQTFSGANVLTF	TGTGCCAGCTCGCAAACTTTCTCTGGGGCCAACGTCCTGACTTTC	TRBV18	TRBJ2-6	once	NA
CASSISGGSYNEQFF	TGTGCCAGCAGTATCAGCGGGGGGTCCTACAATGAGCAGTTCTTC	TRBV27	TRBJ2-1	NA	TRBD2
CASSDMGQGPETQYF	TGTGCCAGCAGTGATATGGGACAGGGGCCGGAGACCCAGTACTTC	TRBV2	TRBJ2-5	NA	TRBD1
CASSYSGSGSEQYF	TGTGCCAGCAGTTATTCGGGAAGCGGTAGTGAGCAGTACTTC	TRBV6-2/TRBV6-3	TRBJ2-7	NA	NA
CASSHPQPEVIGEKLFF	TGTGCCAGCAGCCATCCCCAACCTGAGGTGATTGGTGAAAAACTGTTTTTT	TRBV4-2	TRBJ1-4	NA	NA
CAISDSSGSDVTQYF	TGTGCCATCAGTGATTCTAGCGGGAGTGATGTGACCCAGTACTTC	TRBV10-3	TRBJ2-5	NA	TRBD2
CAIKVGGNTGELFF	TGTGCCATCAAAGTGGGAGGAAACACCGGGGAGCTGTTTTTT	TRBV10-3	TRBJ2-2	NA	NA
CSVHHAREQYF	TGCAGCGTTCACCATGCGCGCGAGCAGTACTTC	TRBV29-1	TRBJ2-7	once	NA
CASSPTGVGTDTQYF	TGTGCCAGCAGCCCCACCGGGGTTGGGACAGATACGCAGTATTTT	TRBV11-3	TRBJ2-3	NA	NA
CATSDGGENQPQHF	TGTGCCACCAGTGATGGGGGGGAAAATCAGCCCCAGCATTTT	TRBV24-1	TRBJ1-5	NA	NA